This T cell receptor (beta chain) was obtained from a study of shared clonotypes between healthy human individuals. V was trimmed by 4 bases and J by 2 bases, leaving 9 bases between them. The CDR3 is made up of 14 amino acids. From germline, CDR1 is MDHEN and CDR2 SYDVKM. Donors included only healthy HIV-negative adults lacking recent acute infections or vaccinations. Libraries were prepared by immunoSEQ multiplex PCR; TCRdb keeps only in-frame clonotypes and omits some of them. The data hold some 660,000 clones, with roughly 73% observed a single time. Points from the study as a whole: The generation probabilities recorded for non-shared clonotypes fell below those of clonotypes shared by all four donors.

This clone was found once. Its target is not known. Other nucleotide sequences in the sample specify the same CDR3. The receptor's source is a woman aged 30 to 39 in good health. This chain uses TRBV28 with TRBJ1-5; possibly TRBD1 for D (6 bases). Sample: memory CD4+ T cells sorted from blood. Subset noted: CD45RA-negative fraction. CDR3 in DNA: TGTGCCAGCAGTTCGGGGGGCGGCAATCAGCCCCAGCATTTT. Its protein product is CASSSGGGNQPQHF.